This T cell receptor (beta chain) originates from a study of T cell responses to AZD1222 COVID-19 vaccine (TCRdb year 2021). The study in broad terms: A total of 233 trial participants underwent TCR sequencing, of whom under 220 had received two doses of AZD1222 and about 25 had received two doses of the MenACWY control vaccine. Trial participants were enrolled by age into subgroups of 18-55, 56-69 and 70-plus years, and around 140, 26 and 57 TCR-sequenced participants, respectively, were included in these subgroups. Study-level results and caveats: No day 14 peak-response samples were available, so repertoires were characterized only after the peak T cell response. Spike-specific TCR breadth and depth rose significantly after two AZD1222 doses compared with day 0 and with MenACWY recipients. Conclusions about previously exposed vaccinees are limited because only six or seven AZD1222 recipients were SARS-CoV-2 seropositive at baseline. Participants were mostly white British and included more females than males, and it was suggested by the authors that clonal diversity may have been underestimated. Epitopes outside the regions mutated in the B.1.351 and B.1.1.7 variants were reportedly recognized by nearly half of the unique spike-specific TCRs. Vaccine-associated CD4 TCRs spanned the whole spike protein, with dominant responses in regions 160-218 and 743-854. In the small 56-69-year group, the increase in depth fell short of significance, most likely because of low power.

There are 12 amino acids in the CDR3, from cysteine to phenylalanine inclusive. Just CDR3 DNA is preserved here, 36 bases in frame from base 1. Trimming leaves V shorter by 6 bases and J shorter by 8 bases, with the junction holding 5 bases beyond the gene matches. From the germline V gene, CDR1 is ENHRY and CDR2 is SYGVKD. The CDR3 regions of human TCRbeta chains were analyzed by immunosequencing. Per the original workflow: TCRs in the repertoires were matched against a reference library of SARS-CoV-2-specific TCRs that had been generated with the MIRA antigen-specificity platform. Breadth was defined as the fraction of unique TCRs that were SARS-CoV-2-associated, and depth was defined as the fraction of total T cells that were SARS-CoV-2-associated. Using the MIRA data, every spike-specific TCR was mapped to the spike region that the TCR reacted to and assigned to either a CD4 or a CD8 class. Log10-transformed breadth and depth values were compared by one-way ANOVA with Sidak's multiple comparisons tests. Held by TCRdb, this immuneACCESS table contains in-frame sequences only and omits some clones. Under half of the omission traces to an unresolved V gene where checked; the cause of the rest is unknown. V and J calls and clone size are those listed in that table; D and trimming were worked out from the DNA. The sample table shows about 73,000 clones, and 89% are seen once. The ten biggest clones cover 9.3% of the sample.

Details on this clone: It has no known antigen specificity. Base qualities are missing; no much larger clone stands one base away.

The time point label for this specimen denotes: about 28 days (+/-7) after the second vaccine dose. AZD1222 recipients whose second dose came at about 4 weeks and those whose second dose came at about 12 weeks were combined into one group, since spike-specific TCR depth and breadth did not differ between the two schedules. Vaccinee samples were obtained from the UK trials COV001 and COV002, which included a single-blind randomized controlled phase 2/3 trial of AZD1222 (ChAdOx1 nCoV-19) in healthy adults. Trial participant PBMC samples were collected at day 0 and day 28 after the second dose for TCRbeta chain sequencing.

The V and J genes are TRBV10-3 and TRBJ2-3, and 7 junctional nucleotides match TRBD2. Here the sequenced sample was peripheral blood, taken 28 days after the second AZD1222 dose. This clonotype was sampled from an adult who received the AZD1222 COVID-19 vaccine. The DNA is as follows: TGTGCCATCAGCCACCCGGGGGGTACGCAGTATTTT. It encodes CAISHPGGTQYF.